This T cell receptor (beta chain) stems from a study of brain T cells in children with intractable seizures (dated by TCRdb to about 2021). Background for the entire study: Resected brain tissue from 53 pediatric epilepsy surgery cases was initially screened for immune gene transcripts with a NanoString immunology panel. Among the 12 selected surgery cases, pre-surgery blood was additionally sequenced for eight, leaving four cases with brain tissue only. The investigation overall reported the following: Because sequencing depth was different between pre-surgery and post-surgery blood, clones absent from the pre-surgery sample may reflect undersampling. Viral specificity was inferred only from CDR3 sequence similarity, and patients' HCMV serostatus was unknown.

The immunoSEQ assay was applied to genomic DNA to generate the TCR beta chain sequences. In the source study's methods: Any CDR3 sequence that did not begin with the conserved framework cysteine at position 104 was removed by hand. Clonality was calculated as one minus the normalized Shannon's Diversity Index, with values ranging from 0 (maximal diversity) to 1 (oligoclonal). To check whether a given CDR3 had different frequencies in two samples, for example brain versus blood, chi-squared comparison-of-proportions tests were used. Public clonotypes were found by searching immuneACCESS, and the VDJdb browser was used to assess similarity to known antiviral clonotypes. TCRdb obtained this table from immuneACCESS and retained in-frame rearrangements with V and J assigned. These tables miss some clones; where compared with another copy, unresolved V genes account for less than half of the shortfall, and the remainder is unexplained. The V and J calls and clone size were taken over from that table, and D and trimming were inferred from the DNA. The sample table shows approximately 330,000 clones, and 93% are seen once. The ten largest clones represent about 5.8% of the sample.

The sample holds a few counts of this clone. It has no known antigen specificity. The input lacks base qualities; no much larger clone sits a single base away. Sample time point, as interpreted from the label and publication: blood from clinic visit 5 months post-surgery; TSC patient then seizure free. The surgery cases showing the highest brain T cell transcript signatures were chosen for TCR beta chain sequencing of brain tissue and, when available, of blood. Before surgery, the patients had been given at least one anti-epileptic drug. The TCR-sequenced patients were children whose drug-resistant epilepsy was caused by tuberous sclerosis complex, focal cortical dysplasia, Rasmussen encephalitis or hemimegalencephaly. The Monarch genomic DNA purification kit was used to extract bulk genomic DNA from unsorted brain tissue and whole blood. The germline V gene (reference sequence) provides CDR1 LNHDA and CDR2 SQIVND. V is cut back by 5 bases and J by 4 bases, with 3 bases in the junction unmatched. The cysteine opens and the phenylalanine closes a CDR3 of 14 amino acids. The entry retains the CDR3 DNA only, 42 bases that are in frame from base 1.

Specimen: peripheral blood, collected roughly 5 months after surgery. The chain uses TRBV19 and TRBJ1-1, and TRBD1 aligns with 11 junction nucleotides. The receptor was isolated from a boy in the first two years of life with tuberous sclerosis and intractable seizures. The CDR3 corresponds to CASSPGQGGTEAFF. The nucleotides are TGTGCCAGTAGTCCGGGACAGGGGGGCACTGAAGCTTTCTTT.